This T cell receptor (beta chain) emerged from a study of cytomegalovirus exposure and HLA in healthy donors. Study details: HLA-typed donors contributed 80 million or so unique TCRs, which were held in an early data release. Whole-study findings and limits: In vitro testing confirmed three CMV-associated chains as specific for CMV antigens. There were fewer than 200 TCR beta chains listed as cytomegalovirus-associated.

With 60 Vbeta and 13 Jbeta primers, the PCR was carried out. Profiling relied on immunoSEQ multiplex PCR, and the TCRdb table lists in-frame clones only, not all of them. The listing contains 100,000 to 150,000 clones. The CDR3 sequence is 16 residues long. V gave up 7 bases and J gave up 0 bases; unmatched junction bases: 6. CDR1 is SNHLY, CDR2 FYNNEI, per germline. In regard to this clone: Its target is unknown.

Every donor was a healthy person donating bone marrow. The V call is TRBV2, the J call TRBJ1-3; 10 bases fit TRBD1. The source is a man between 18 and 29 years old in good health and CMV-seronegative. Material: PBMCs. The CDR3 DNA reads as TGTGCCAGCAATCGGGACAGGGGAAACTCTGGAAACACCATATATTTT. Translation gives CASNRDRGNSGNTIYF.